Below are 2 T cell receptor beta chains sequenced from a single sample in a study of T-cell memory formation after mild COVID-19. In TCRdb, the 5' RACE reads were re-called with MiXCR into one record per CDR3 protein. The table includes roughly 280,000 distinct CDR3 sequences, around 15% detected once. The specimen was PBMCs or a T cell subset sorted from them (not recorded which). These receptors all stem from a man aged 18 to 29 who had mild COVID-19 (a few samples of this study predate the infection). Cell type and time point are not known.

For the CDR3, the DNA is TGCGCCAGCAGTGGGAACTCACGAGAGACCCAGTACTTC. Amino acid sequence: CASSGNSRETQYF. The chain recombines TRBV10-1 with TRBJ2-5; D remains unclear. Looked up from germline, CDR1 is WNHNN and CDR2 is SYGVQD (reference sequence). The CDR3 consists of 13 residues. Trimming removed 4 bases from V and 4 bases from J, with 10 bases in between.

The sample holds many counts of this clonotype. J is TRBJ2-3 and V is TRBV6-4, with TRBD2 identical over 8 bases. Germline V lookup: CDR1 MRHNA, CDR2 SNTAGT. The CDR3 is 15 amino acids. V gave up 3 bases and J gave up 4 bases; unmatched junction bases: 6. The CDR3 sequence: CASSEGAGAADTQYF. CDR3 DNA sequence: TGTGCCAGCAGTGAAGGAGCGGGGGCCGCAGATACGCAGTATTTT.